One sample yielded the 17 T cell receptor beta chains listed below, sequenced in a study of cytomegalovirus exposure and HLA in healthy donors (dated by TCRdb to 2016 to 2017). Library prep was done by the immunoSEQ multiplex PCR assay. TCRdb stores this immuneACCESS table with in-frame sequences only. Part of the clones is absent; in the studies checked, under half of the shortfall reflects unresolved V genes, and no reason is known for the rest. The sample includes 120,000 or so clones, with about nine tenths observed a single time. The top ten hold about 2% of the sample. Sequenced input: PBMCs. These receptors all stem from a woman aged 18-29 years in good health and CMV-seronegative.

There are a few counts of this clone. The gene calls are TRBV28 and TRBJ2-7, with TRBD1 matching over 9 bases. CDR3 length: 14 residues. V dropped 4 bases and J dropped 6; count of bases not matched to a gene: 7. The germline V gene encodes CDR1 MDHEN and CDR2 SYDVKM. The CDR3 DNA is TGTGCCAGCAGTTCACCCGGGACAGGGTTCGAGCAGTACTTC. Translating it yields CASSSPGTGFEQYF.

The chain has TRBV9 and TRBJ2-3; D unclear. Trimming shortened V by 1 base and J by 2 bases, and 8 bases separated the two germline ends. The length of the CDR3 is 14 residues. The germline V gene encodes CDR1 SGDLS and CDR2 YYNGEE. The CDR3 nucleotides are TGTGCCAGCAGCGTAAGCCCCACCACAGATACGCAGTATTTT. Translation gives CASSVSPTTDTQYF. Drawing the rest from reference TRBV9 and TRBJ2-3, the complete variable domain is DSGVTQTPKHLITATGQRVTLRCSPRSGDLSVYWYQQSLDQGLQFLIQYYNGEERAKGNILERFSAQQFPDLHSELNLSSLELGDSALYFCASSVSPTTDTQYFGPGTRLTVL.

V gene TRBV6-4 combines with J gene TRBJ1-2, with a tentative D call TRBD1 (5 bases). Germline CDR1 MRHNA, CDR2 SNTAGT. The CDR3 loop spans 12 amino acids. Trimming cost V 5 bases and J 11 bases, with 15 bases left between them. The chain's CDR3 is CASSPGGSLYTF. The CDR3 DNA reads TGTGCCAGCAGTCCCGGGGGTTCGCTATACACCTTC.

The chain has TRBV27 and TRBJ2-1, with TRBD2 identical over 9 bases. Germline CDR1 MNHEY, CDR2 SMNVEV (reference sequence). This CDR3 contains 13 residues. Trimming cost V 6 bases and J 11 bases; bases outside gene matches: 8. The CDR3 sequence: CASSRTSERKQFF. As DNA, the CDR3 is TGTGCCAGCAGCCGGACTAGCGAGAGGAAGCAGTTCTTC.

CDR3 in amino acids: CASSSEAWETQYF. In nucleotides, the CDR3 is TGTGCCAGCAGTTCAGAGGCGTGGGAGACCCAGTACTTC. The chain combines TRBV27 with TRBJ2-5; no reliable D call. Germline CDR1 reads MNHEY; CDR2 reads SMNVEV (reference sequence). V was trimmed by 4 bases and J by 5 bases, leaving 11 bases between them. The CDR3 covers 13 residues.

J is TRBJ1-2 and V is TRBV9; 7 bases agree with TRBD1. Germline CDR1 is SGDLS and CDR2 is YYNGEE. V shed 0 bases, J shed 8 bases, and the junction held 22 bases outside the gene matches. The CDR3 contains 19 residues. The DNA for the CDR3 is TGTGCCAGCAGCGTAGACCCGGACCCTTTTTTCTCGCGACAGGGAGGCTACACCTTC. Translating gives CASSVDPDPFFSRQGGYTF.

This sequence joins TRBV14 and TRBJ2-5; 8 bases are a match to TRBD2. The germline gives CDR1 SGHDN, CDR2 FVKESK. The J segment lost 5 bases and the V segment lost 3 bases, leaving 14 bases of the junction unmatched. This CDR3 region has 17 residues. The CDR3 spells CASSHLREGSSSETQYF. The DNA of the CDR3 is TGTGCCAGCAGCCATTTACGGGAGGGCTCTTCGTCGGAGACCCAGTACTTC.

The chain joins TRBV20-1 to TRBJ2-1, with D hard to call. The ends were cut back, 0 bases at V and 9 bases at J, with 6 bases in the middle. From germline, CDR1 is DFQATT and CDR2 SNEGSKA (reference sequence). The CDR3 consists of 11 residues. CDR3 sequence reads: CSARDRGEQFF. The CDR3 DNA follows: TGCAGTGCTAGAGACCGCGGTGAGCAGTTCTTC.

V usage is TRBV27 and J usage is TRBJ1-2; D ambiguous. This CDR3 is 14 amino acids long. The V end was cut by 7 bases, the J end by 3 bases, with 15 bases between. Germline assignment: CDR1 MNHEY and CDR2 SMNVEV (reference sequence). The CDR3 here is CASKSLSLYYGYTF. The CDR3 DNA follows: TGTGCCAGCAAGTCCTTAAGCCTCTACTATGGCTACACCTTC.

V usage is TRBV5-4 and J usage is TRBJ2-7, with 9 bases that match TRBD2. This CDR3 region has 12 residues. The germline gives CDR1 SGHNT, CDR2 YYREEE (reference sequence). CDR3 sequence reads: CITGREGREQYF. CDR3 nucleotide sequence: TGTATTACAGGGCGGGAGGGCCGCGAGCAGTACTTC.

This clone was observed a few times. The chain is built from TRBV2 and TRBJ2-7; D possibly corresponds to TRBD1 (6 bases). Looked up from germline, CDR1 is SNHLY and CDR2 is FYNNEI. V dropped 3 bases and J dropped 2 bases, with 11 bases sitting between them. The CDR3 runs 14 residues. The CDR3 bases are TGTGCCAGCAGTGATTTGGGACAAACCTACGAGCAGTACTTC. Protein product: CASSDLGQTYEQYF.

The DNA of the CDR3 is TGTGCCAGCAGCTTAAGGGGCTCCTACAATGAGCAGTTCTTC. Its protein is CASSLRGSYNEQFF. The rearrangement joins TRBV7-9 to TRBJ2-1; D is possibly TRBD1 (5 bases). Trimming removed 2 bases from V and 0 bases from J, with 5 bases in between. The CDR3 runs to 14 residues. CDR1 SEHNR and CDR2 FQNEAQ come from the germline V gene (reference sequence). Together with reference TRBV7-9 and TRBJ2-1, the CDR3 gives the full variable domain: DTGVSQNPRHKITKRGQNVTFRCDPISEHNRLYWYRQTLGQGPEFLTYFQNEAQLEKSRLLSDRFSAERPKGSFSTLEIQRTEQGDSAMYLCASSLRGSYNEQFFGPGTRLTVL.

V usage is TRBV28 and J usage is TRBJ2-3; TRBD1 might be the D (6 bases). This CDR3 has 15 residues. Trimming pared 7 bases from V and 4 bases from J, leaving 18 bases between. Germline assignment: CDR1 MDHEN and CDR2 SYDVKM. The CDR3 reads CASTLRGGGSDTQYF. Written as DNA, the CDR3 is TGTGCCAGCACACTCAGAGGGGGTGGTTCAGATACGCAGTATTTT.

The chain has TRBV29-1 and TRBJ2-1, with a possible D match to TRBD1 (5 bases). CDR1 SQVTM and CDR2 ANQGSEA come from the germline V gene. This CDR3 comprises 13 residues. The CDR3 nucleotides are TGCAGATTCCAGGGAAATAAGGCCAATGAGCAGTTCTTC. It yields the protein CRFQGNKANEQFF.

The V gene is TRBV13, the J gene TRBJ2-3, with 14 positions matching TRBD2. The germline V gene encodes CDR1 PRHDT and CDR2 FYEKMQ (reference sequence). There are 17 residues in the CDR3. Unmatched junction bases numbered 4, after V lost 5 bases and J lost 0 bases. CDR3 nucleotides: TGTGCCAGCAGCCGAGGGACTAGCGGGGGTAGCACAGATACGCAGTATTTT. Translating gives CASSRGTSGGSTDTQYF.

The V gene is TRBV20-1, the J gene TRBJ2-1; D is possibly TRBD2 (5 bases). From germline, CDR1 is DFQATT and CDR2 SNEGSKA (reference sequence). Between the trimmed V and J ends, which lost 6 bases and 7 bases, there was a span of 10 bases. The CDR3 spans 11 residues. CDR3 loop: CSAREWNEQFF. The CDR3 nucleotides read TGCAGTGCCCGGGAATGGAATGAGCAGTTCTTC.

This clone turned up a few times. The CDR3 reads CAWKGTGNTEAFF. In DNA, the CDR3 is TGTGCCTGGAAGGGGACAGGGAACACTGAAGCTTTCTTT. The genes are TRBV30 and TRBJ1-1; 8 nucleotides agree with TRBD1. The CDR3 is 13 residues long. The V segment lost 4 bases and the J segment 1 base; nucleotides outside the gene matches: 2. CDR1 and CDR2 (germline): GTSNPN, SVGIG (reference sequence). The entire variable domain, with the rest obtained from reference TRBV30 and TRBJ1-1, is as follows: SQTIHQWPATLVQPVGSPLSLECTVEGTSNPNLYWYRQAAGRGLQLLFYSVGIGQISSEVPQNLSASRPQDRQFILSSKKLLLSDSGFYLCAWKGTGNTEAFFGQGTRLTVV.